The 19 T cell receptor beta chains listed next were all sequenced from one sample in a study of T cells expressing NK-cell markers. TCRdb re-analyzed the 5' RACE reads; it lists each CDR3 protein once, without DNA. The repertoire table contains some 390,000 distinct CDR3 sequences. Sequenced: blood T cells: a sorted CD56 or NKG2C T cell subset, CD4+ or CD8+ T cells, or bulk PBMC T cells (not recorded which). The receptors shown here come from a woman aged 45 to 65 in good health.

The CDR3 sequence: CSAKHSGRAGTGELFF. The rearrangement uses TRBV20-1 and TRBJ2-2; TCRdb lists TRBD2, though no DNA is available to test this call. The CDR3 extends over 16 amino acids. CDR1 is DFQATT, CDR2 SNEGSKA, per germline (reference sequence).

CDR3 sequence reads: CASSKDSPDTQYF. This sequence joins TRBV21-1 and TRBJ2-3; TCRdb indicates TRBD1, and absent DNA this call remains unverified. TRBV21-1 corresponds to a pseudogene. This CDR3 is built from 13 residues.

The CDR3 loop is CASSDGYSGNTIYF. V and J are TRBV7-3 and TRBJ1-3. Germline V gene data show CDR1 as SGHTA and CDR2 as FQGTGA. The CDR3 runs 14 residues.

This CDR3 reads CASTNIRRGGTGELFF. The chain carries TRBV28 and TRBJ2-2; without DNA, the TCRdb call of TRBD1 cannot be checked. Germline CDR1 MDHEN, CDR2 SYDVKM. The CDR3 is made up of 16 amino acids.

The chain is built from TRBV5-5 and TRBJ2-2; checking the TCRdb D call of TRBD1 is not possible without DNA. This CDR3 has 18 residues. CDR1 and CDR2 (germline): SGHKS, YYEKEE (reference sequence). CDR3 protein: CASSLGQGGRPNTGELFF. The whole variable domain, remainder taken from reference TRBV5-5 and TRBJ2-2, is DAGVTQSPTHLIKTRGQQVTLRCSPISGHKSVSWYQQVLGQGPQFIFQYYEKEERGRGNFPDRFSARQFPNYSSELNVNALLLGDSALYLCASSLGQGGRPNTGELFFGEGSRLTVL.

This chain connects TRBV5-1 to TRBJ2-5; TCRdb's assignment of TRBD1 cannot be checked, as there is no DNA. The CDR3 is made up of 15 amino acids. Germline loops: CDR1 SGHRS, CDR2 YFSETQ. The CDR3 reads CASSGQNSGGETQYF.

The rearrangement joins TRBV27 to TRBJ2-1. This CDR3 spans 16 amino acids. The germline gives CDR1 MNHEY, CDR2 SMNVEV (reference sequence). The CDR3 protein is CASSSLGVGIVYEQFF.

V is TRBV7-9 and J is TRBJ1-5. Germline loops: CDR1 SEHNR, CDR2 FQNEAQ (reference sequence). The CDR3 totals 15 residues. The CDR3 sequence is CASSRAGQDGQPQHF.

CDR3 region: CSARPFLYNEQFF. J is TRBJ2-1 and V is TRBV20-1. Looked up from germline, CDR1 is DFQATT and CDR2 is SNEGSKA (reference sequence). The CDR3 extends over 13 amino acids.

The chain carries TRBV3-1 and TRBJ1-2; TCRdb's D call, TRBD1, is unchecked because there is no DNA. This CDR3 has 13 residues. CDR1 is LGHDT and CDR2 is YNNKEL in the germline V gene (reference sequence). The CDR3: CASSHSGGDGYTF.

V usage is TRBV14 and J usage is TRBJ2-2; there is no DNA to check the TCRdb D call of TRBD2. The CDR3 contains 16 residues. The germline V gene encodes CDR1 SGHDN and CDR2 FVKESK. CDR3: CASSPGLGHRTGELFF.

This rearrangement joins TRBV5-1 to TRBJ1-2; TCRdb names TRBD1, which stays unverified in the absence of DNA. Germline CDR1 SGHRS, CDR2 YFSETQ. This CDR3 has 15 residues. Here the CDR3 reads CASSSQSLSNYGYTF. Full variable domain (missing parts from reference TRBV5-1 and TRBJ1-2): KAGVTQTPRYLIKTRGQQVTLSCSPISGHRSVSWYQQTPGQGLQFLFEYFSETQRNKGNFPGRFSGRQFSNSRSEMNVSTLELGDSALYLCASSSQSLSNYGYTFGSGTRLTVV.

The CDR3 sequence is CASSLVQGVREKLFF. This rearrangement joins TRBV5-1 to TRBJ1-4; TCRdb calls TRBD1, which cannot be checked without DNA. This CDR3 spans 15 amino acids. CDR1 is SGHRS and CDR2 is YFSETQ in the germline V gene.

The chain joins TRBV5-8 to TRBJ2-4; TCRdb selects TRBD2, and the lack of DNA leaves this call unchecked. Germline V gene lookup returns CDR1 SGHTS and CDR2 YDEGEE. The CDR3 length is 15 residues. CDR3 loop: CASSSFSPILISQYF.

The chain links TRBV5-6 to TRBJ2-1. The CDR3 length is 12 residues. The germline CDR1 and CDR2 sequences are SGHDT and YYEEEE. CDR3 protein: CASSLLTWEQFF.

The chain recombines TRBV10-3 with TRBJ2-5; without DNA, the TCRdb call of TRBD2 cannot be checked. There are 15 residues in the CDR3. The germline V gene encodes CDR1 ENHRY and CDR2 SYGVKD. The CDR3 loop is CAISESGGGGETQYF.

The chain carries TRBV20-1 and TRBJ2-5; TCRdb designates TRBD2, a call that cannot be tested without DNA. Germline CDR1 DFQATT, CDR2 SNEGSKA (reference sequence). The CDR3 is 15 amino acids. This chain's CDR3 is CSARRLAGAQETQYF.

The chain is built from TRBV12-3 or TRBV12-4 and TRBJ2-4; TCRdb selects TRBD2, and the lack of DNA leaves this call unchecked. The CDR3 totals 19 residues. Here the CDR3 reads CASSPRLAGNPLAKNIQYF.

The J gene is TRBJ1-4, the V gene TRBV12-3 or TRBV12-4; without DNA, the TCRdb call of TRBD1 cannot be checked. The CDR3 sequence is 13 residues long. The CDR3 sequence: CASTGTIGEKLFF.